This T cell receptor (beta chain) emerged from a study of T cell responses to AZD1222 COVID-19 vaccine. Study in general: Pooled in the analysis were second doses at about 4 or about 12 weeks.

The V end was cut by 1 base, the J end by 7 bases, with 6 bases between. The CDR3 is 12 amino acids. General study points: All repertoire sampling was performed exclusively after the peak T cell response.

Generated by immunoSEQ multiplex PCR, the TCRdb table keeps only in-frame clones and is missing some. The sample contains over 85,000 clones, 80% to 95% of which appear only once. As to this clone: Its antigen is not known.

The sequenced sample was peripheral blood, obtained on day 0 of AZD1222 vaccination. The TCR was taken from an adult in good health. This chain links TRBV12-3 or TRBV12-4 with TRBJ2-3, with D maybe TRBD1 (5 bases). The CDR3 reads CASSLGQNTQYF. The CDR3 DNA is TGTGCCAGCAGTTTAGGACAGAATACGCAGTATTTT.